These 5 T cell receptor beta chains share one sample of origin, sequenced in a study of regulatory T cells in long-lasting Graves disease. Time point defined: newly diagnosed GD, antithyroid drugs for less than 3 months. Extracted PBMC RNA gave rise to the TCR library. CDR3-region Arm-PCR and iRepertoire HTBI primers produced the TCR beta libraries. TCRdb analysed the multiplex PCR reads with MiXCR anew, one entry per CDR3 protein. The profile shows roughly 220,000 distinct CDR3 sequences, 15% to 20% of them singletons. The material sequenced was peripheral blood mononuclear cells (PBMCs), taken at new diagnosis, from a patient treated with antithyroid drugs. Receptors were obtained from a female donor with Graves disease.

About this clonotype itself: A much larger clone sits a single nucleotide away, making a read error possible. The chain uses TRBV11-2 and TRBJ1-1, with D hard to call. Germline values: CDR1 SGHAT, CDR2 FQNNGV. This CDR3 comprises 14 residues. CDR3 in amino acids: CASSSRALKTEAFF. As DNA, the CDR3 is TGTGCCAGCAGTTCCAGAGCTTTGAAGACTGAAGCTTTCTTT.

A remark on this clonotype: This may stem from a read error, because a much larger clone lies one nucleotide away. The chain links TRBV9 to TRBJ2-3; D is possibly TRBD1 (5 bases). Germline CDR1 is SGDLS and CDR2 is YYNGEE. The CDR3 runs to 14 residues. Written as DNA, the CDR3 is TGTGCCAGCAGCGTAGCCCCAAGCACAGGTACGCAGTATTTT. Translating it yields CASSVAPSTGTQYF.

This clonotype has only a few counts. The V gene is TRBV20-1, the J gene TRBJ2-5; 13 nucleotides agree with TRBD2. The CDR3 length is 17 residues. V gave up 5 bases and J gave up 5 bases; unmatched junction bases: 14. Germline CDR1 reads DFQATT; CDR2 reads SNEGSKA (reference sequence). The CDR3, as DNA: TGCAGTGCTTACGGGACTAGCGGGATTGGGAGGGGCGAGACCCAGTACTTC. Translated, it gives CSAYGTSGIGRGETQYF.

About this clonotype: Being one base from a much bigger clone, this may be a read error. The CDR3 ends on some other residue instead of the conserved phenylalanine or tryptophan, so this is likely a read error. The chain combines TRBV6-2 or TRBV6-3 with TRBJ2-5, with TRBD2 identical over 11 bases. V gave up 7 bases and J gave up 4 bases; unmatched junction bases: 8. This CDR3 spans 15 amino acids. Germline-derived CDR1 and CDR2 are MNHEY and SVGEGT. The CDR3 protein is CASTQVAGGRETQYL. The CDR3 nucleotides read TGTGCCAGCACCCAGGTAGCGGGGGGGAGAGAGACCCAGTACCTC.

This clonotype was seen repeatedly, ten times or more. The V call is TRBV28, the J call TRBJ2-7; D may be TRBD1 (8 bases). This CDR3 region has 16 residues. V lost 8 bases and J 2 bases, leaving 22 bases between the germline ends. The germline gives CDR1 MDHEN, CDR2 SYDVKM. Written as DNA, the CDR3 is TGTGCCAGCTTCTCTCAGGGGGCTAGCGGAGCCTACGAGCAGTACTTC. Amino acid sequence: CASFSQGASGAYEQYF. Using reference TRBV28 and TRBJ2-7 for the parts outside the CDR3, the full variable domain is DVKVTQSSRYLVKRTGEKVFLECVQDMDHENMFWYRQDPGLGLRLIYFSYDVKMKEKGDIPEGYSVSREKKERFSLILESASTNQTSMYLCASFSQGASGAYEQYFGPGTRLTVT.